Below, 24 T cell receptor beta chains from the same sample are listed, as sequenced in a study of blood T cell repertoires in COVID-19 (dated by TCRdb to the early 2020s). The library was obtained by the immunoSEQ multiplex PCR assay. TCRdb re-hosts the immuneACCESS table, in-frame sequences only. Its copies lack some clones; in the studies checked, an unresolved V gene accounts for under half of them, and the cause for the rest is not known. Within this sample are about 200,000 clones, with approximately 87% of them counted one time only. More than 0.7% of the sample lies in the top ten. The sample consisted of peripheral blood. The receptors were sampled from a woman aged 65 to 85 with acute or convalescent COVID-19.

V usage is TRBV28 and J usage is TRBJ1-4; TRBD1 agrees at 9 bases. After removal of 5 bases from V and 3 bases from J, the junction contained 7 bases not matched to a gene. The CDR3 consists of 16 residues. Germline CDR1 MDHEN, CDR2 SYDVKM. The CDR3 DNA sequence: TGTGCCAGCAGTACCGGACAGGGGTCTTCTAATGAAAAACTGTTTTTT. This sequence encodes CASSTGQGSSNEKLFF.

The chain is built from TRBV2 and TRBJ2-7; 7 nucleotides line up with TRBD1. V was pared by 6 bases and J by 2 bases, with 7 bases of the junction left unmatched. Germline CDR1 is SNHLY and CDR2 is FYNNEI. The CDR3 is made up of 14 amino acids. Written as DNA, the CDR3 is TGTGCCAGCAGCGACAGGGATCCTACCTACGAGCAGTACTTC. It yields the protein CASSDRDPTYEQYF. The full variable domain, rest sourced from reference TRBV2 and TRBJ2-7, is EPEVTQTPSHQVTQMGQEVILRCVPISNHLYFYWYRQILGQKVEFLVSFYNNEISEKSEIFDDQFSVERPDGSNFTLKIRSTKLEDSAMYFCASSDRDPTYEQYFGPGTRLTVT.

The V gene is TRBV11-2, the J gene TRBJ2-2; 13 bases are a match to TRBD2. This CDR3 is built from 17 residues. V lost 5 bases, J lost 4 bases, and 7 bases stayed unmatched. The V gene's germline CDR1 is SGHAT and CDR2 FQNNGV. CDR3 DNA: TGTGCCAGCAGCGGGGGACTAGCGGGGAAAGTCACCGGGGAGCTGTTTTTT. Amino acid sequence: CASSGGLAGKVTGELFF.

The V and J genes are TRBV7-2 and TRBJ1-3; D perhaps matches TRBD1 (5 bases). Germline CDR1 SGHTA, CDR2 FQGNSA. The length of the CDR3 is 16 residues. V lost 5 bases to trimming and J lost 6 bases, with 20 bases between them. CDR3 DNA sequence: TGTGCCAGCAGCCAACCAGAAGTTTGGGGCCTAAACACCATATATTTT. This encodes CASSQPEVWGLNTIYF.

The rearrangement links TRBV28 to TRBJ1-6, with D unclear. CDR1 MDHEN and CDR2 SYDVKM come from the germline V gene. The CDR3 consists of 15 residues. The V end lost 3 bases, the J end lost 6 bases, and 12 bases lay between the germline ends. The CDR3 spells CASSFGPGGNSPLHF. Written as DNA, the CDR3 is TGTGCCAGCAGTTTCGGGCCGGGAGGTAATTCACCCCTCCACTTT.

This clone has a single count. CDR3 nucleotides: TGTGCCACCAGCAGAGATATGGGACTAGGGAGAGAGACCCAGTACTTC. Amino acids: CATSRDMGLGRETQYF. The gene calls are TRBV15 and TRBJ2-5; 8 nucleotides align to TRBD2. Per the germline V gene, CDR1 is LNHNV and CDR2 is YYDKDF (reference sequence). This CDR3 comprises 16 residues. The V segment lost 0 bases and the J segment 4 bases; nucleotides outside the gene matches: 7.

The chain couples TRBV9 to TRBJ1-3; D is undetermined. CDR3 length: 15 residues. V lost 7 bases, J lost 6 bases, and 20 bases lay in between. Germline-derived CDR1 and CDR2 are SGDLS and YYNGEE. CDR3 bases: TGTGCCAGCCGGATAGGACTAAACTGGGAAAACACCATATATTTT. Translated: CASRIGLNWENTIYF.

The chain couples TRBV5-4 to TRBJ2-5, with 9 bases matching TRBD2. This CDR3 spans 17 amino acids. Losses at the gene ends were 0 bases for V and 4 bases for J; bases not matched to a gene: 10. Germline lookup yields CDR1 SGHNT and CDR2 YYREEE (reference sequence). CDR3 sequence: CASSLAPTGLASETQYF. CDR3 in DNA: TGTGCCAGCAGCTTGGCCCCTACGGGACTAGCCTCAGAGACCCAGTACTTC.

The genes are TRBV12-2 and TRBJ2-5; the DNA was not compared with TRBD2, the D call given in the table. TRBV12-2 is noted as a pseudogene. The CDR3 spans 13 residues. The CDR3 sequence: CASRSGTKETQYF. The CDR3 nucleotides are TGTGCAAGTCGGTCCGGGACTAAAGAGACCCAGTACTTC.

This clone was picked up a small number of times. J is TRBJ1-2 and V is TRBV28; D ambiguous. The CDR3 is 14 amino acids. Germline lookup yields CDR1 MDHEN and CDR2 SYDVKM. Between the trimmed V and J ends, which lost 2 bases and 4 bases, there was a span of 11 bases. CDR3 sequence: CASSLPRPSYGYTF. For the CDR3, the DNA is TGTGCCAGCAGTTTACCACGGCCTAGCTATGGCTACACCTTC.

V and J are TRBV7-9 and TRBJ1-1, with TRBD1 as a possible D gene (6 bases). With 8 bases removed from V and 1 base from J, the gap between germline ends came to 8 bases. The CDR3 covers 12 residues. Germline V CDR1 and CDR2: SEHNR, FQNEAQ (reference sequence). The DNA of the CDR3 is TGTGCCAGCTTGGACAGGAACACTGAAGCTTTCTTT. As protein: CASLDRNTEAFF.

The chain links TRBV28 to TRBJ2-3, with 11 bases aligning to TRBD1. This CDR3 spans 15 amino acids. The trim removed 3 bases at V and 8 bases at J, leaving 7 bases unmatched. Germline CDR1 reads MDHEN; CDR2 reads SYDVKM. CDR3 amino acids: CASSFRDRGTGTQYF. The CDR3 DNA is TGTGCCAGCAGTTTCCGGGACAGGGGGACCGGTACGCAGTATTTT.

V gene TRBV9 combines with J gene TRBJ1-2, with no clear D. The V end was cut by 3 bases, the J end by 3 bases, with 6 bases between. Germline CDR1 reads SGDLS; CDR2 reads YYNGEE. This CDR3 contains 12 residues. The CDR3 reads CASSAGHYGYTF. In nucleotides, the CDR3 is TGTGCCAGCAGCGCAGGTCACTATGGCTACACCTTC.

V usage is TRBV6-2 or TRBV6-3 and J usage is TRBJ2-4, with D perhaps matching TRBD1 (5 bases). The V and J ends lost 4 bases and 8 bases respectively, with 15 bases between them. Germline CDR1 reads MNHEY; CDR2 reads SVGEGT. CDR3 length: 14 residues. The CDR3 DNA sequence: TGTGCCAGCAGTTCACCGCAGGGTGGGGACATTCAGTACTTC. It is translated as CASSSPQGGDIQYF.

The V gene is TRBV5-1, the J gene TRBJ1-2, with D possibly matching TRBD1 (5 bases). V was clipped by 0 bases and J by 4 bases, with 10 bases between them. The CDR3 is made up of 14 amino acids. Germline assignment: CDR1 SGHRS and CDR2 YFSETQ. The CDR3 coding sequence is TGCGCCAGCAGCTTGGCCCCAGGGCTCTATGGCTACACCTTC. As protein: CASSLAPGLYGYTF.

The chain carries TRBV25-1 and TRBJ2-7, with D possibly TRBD2 on 6 matching bases. Trimming removed 2 bases from V and 2 bases from J, with 7 bases in between. CDR3 length: 13 residues. In germline, CDR1 is MGHDK, CDR2 SYGVNS. This chain's CDR3 is CASSEAGTYEQYF. The CDR3 bases are TGTGCCAGCAGTGAAGCGGGGACCTACGAGCAGTACTTC.

The V call is TRBV4-2, the J call TRBJ1-5, with 7 bases fitting TRBD1. V lost 5 bases, J lost 5 bases, and 6 bases stayed unmatched. The germline V gene has CDR1 LGHNA and CDR2 YNFKEQ. The CDR3 has 14 amino acids. CDR3 DNA sequence: TGTGCCAGCAGCAAGACAGGGTCTGATCAGCCCCAGCATTTT. This encodes CASSKTGSDQPQHF.

V and J are TRBV9 and TRBJ2-5, with 10 nucleotides matching TRBD2. CDR3 size: 16 residues. Germline-derived CDR1 and CDR2 are SGDLS and YYNGEE. V dropped 3 bases and J dropped 4; count of bases not matched to a gene: 9. The CDR3: CASSAFTSGAPETQYF. Here the CDR3 DNA reads TGTGCCAGCAGCGCATTCACTAGCGGGGCTCCAGAGACCCAGTACTTC. Using reference TRBV9 and TRBJ2-5 for the parts outside the CDR3, the full variable domain is DSGVTQTPKHLITATGQRVTLRCSPRSGDLSVYWYQQSLDQGLQFLIQYYNGEERAKGNILERFSAQQFPDLHSELNLSSLELGDSALYFCASSAFTSGAPETQYFGPGTRLLVL.

V and J are TRBV28 and TRBJ1-3, with D uncertain. Trimming pared 3 bases from V and 3 bases from J, leaving 6 bases between. Germline CDR1 is MDHEN and CDR2 is SYDVKM. The CDR3 is made up of 13 amino acids. CDR3 sequence reads: CASSFDFGNTIYF. DNA of the CDR3: TGTGCCAGCAGTTTTGACTTTGGAAACACCATATATTTT.

This chain uses TRBV7-9 with TRBJ2-7, with TRBD1 matching 7 bases. V lost 0 bases, J lost 3 bases, and 8 bases stayed unmatched. Germline assignment: CDR1 SEHNR and CDR2 FQNEAQ (reference sequence). The CDR3 sequence is 16 residues long. This chain's CDR3 is CASSLAEGQAFYEQYF. The CDR3 DNA sequence: TGTGCCAGCAGCTTAGCGGAAGGACAGGCATTCTACGAGCAGTACTTC.

This rearrangement joins TRBV27 to TRBJ1-6, with 7 bases fitting TRBD1. V shed 8 bases and J 7 bases; nucleotides not matched to a gene: 2. CDR3 length: 12 amino acids. Looked up from germline, CDR1 is MNHEY and CDR2 is SMNVEV (reference sequence). This CDR3 is CASGTANSPLHF. In DNA, the CDR3 is TGTGCCAGCGGGACAGCCAATTCACCCCTCCACTTT.

CDR3 sequence: CASSPRDRGSASSGANVLTF. CDR3 DNA: TGTGCCAGCAGTCCCCGGGACAGGGGATCTGCGAGCTCTGGGGCCAACGTCCTGACTTTC. The gene calls are TRBV6-6 and TRBJ2-6, with 10 bases aligning to TRBD1. This CDR3 contains 20 residues. Germline V gene sequence: CDR1 MNHNY, CDR2 SVGAGI (reference sequence). V was clipped by 5 bases and J by 0 bases; unmatched bases: 13.

The chain is built from TRBV19 and TRBJ2-5; D remains ambiguous. The germline V and J ends were trimmed by 5 bases and 4 bases, with 11 bases remaining between them. This CDR3 is built from 13 residues. Germline assignment: CDR1 LNHDA and CDR2 SQIVND (reference sequence). CDR3 in amino acids: CASSYRTRETQYF. CDR3 coding DNA: TGTGCCAGTAGTTACCGTACCAGAGAGACCCAGTACTTC. Based on the CDR3 plus reference TRBV19 and TRBJ2-5, the full variable domain is DGGITQSPKYLFRKEGQNVTLSCEQNLNHDAMYWYRQDPGQGLRLIYYSQIVNDFQKGDIAEGYSVSREKKESFPLTVTSAQKNPTAFYLCASSYRTRETQYFGPGTRLLVL.

The rearrangement links TRBV24-1 to TRBJ2-5, with D tentatively TRBD1 (6 bases). Germline lookup yields CDR1 KGHDR and CDR2 SFDVKD. V was cut by 7 bases and J by 1 base, with 12 bases left in between. The CDR3 has 14 amino acids. The CDR3 nucleotides are TGTGCCACCAGCCCCGGGACATCCCAAGAGACCCAGTACTTC. It translates to CATSPGTSQETQYF.